These T cell receptor beta chains were read from a single sample in a study of blood T cell repertoires in COVID-19. Libraries were prepared by immunoSEQ multiplex PCR; TCRdb keeps only in-frame clonotypes and omits some of them. This sample has about 290,000 clones, with just under 90% found just once. Material for sequencing was peripheral blood. The source is a woman in her 30s with COVID-19, enrolled during active disease. Both conserved end residues are part of each CDR3. D genes are given only for firm matches. Only part of the rows carry a size: once, few, many, or a class if the clone is expanded.

J,size,V,D,DNA,CDR3
TRBJ2-1,-,TRBV27,-,TGTGCCAGCAGTTTAGGGGGGAGTGAGCAGTTCTTC,CASSLGGSEQFF
TRBJ2-5,-,TRBV27,-,TGTGCCAGCAGTTTAGGTTATGGGAGGGAGACCCAGTACTTC,CASSLGYGRETQYF
TRBJ1-4,-,TRBV30,-,TGTGCCTGGAGTGTACAGGCTGTTGAAAAACTGTTTTTT,CAWSVQAVEKLFF
TRBJ2-2,-,TRBV5-1,TRBD1,TGCGCCAGCAGCTTGGACGGGACAGGCACCGGGGAGCTGTTTTTT,CASSLDGTGTGELFF
TRBJ1-3,-,TRBV4-1,-,TGCGCCAGCAGCCAAGGGCAACGTGCAGGGGTAGTAAACACCATATATTTT,CASSQGQRAGVVNTIYF
TRBJ2-2,-,TRBV15,-,TGTGCCACCAGCCGTGGGACACTTGACACCGGGGAGCTGTTTTTT,CATSRGTLDTGELFF
TRBJ1-6,-,TRBV10-3,-,TGTGCCATCAGTGAACACACAGGGCCTAATTCACCCCTCCACTTT,CAISEHTGPNSPLHF
TRBJ1-2,-,TRBV18,TRBD1,TGTGCCAGCTCACCACCGCGACAGGGGTCCTATGGCTACACCTTC,CASSPPRQGSYGYTF
TRBJ1-3,-,TRBV7-9,-,TGTGCCAGCAGCGAAGACACCTTCTCTGGAAACACCATATATTTT,CASSEDTFSGNTIYF
TRBJ2-2,few,TRBV4-1,-,TGCGCCAGCAGTCTAGTGACCGGCACCGGGGAGCTGTTTTTT,CASSLVTGTGELFF
TRBJ1-1,-,TRBV7-9,-,TGTGCCAGCAGCTTGGGGGCTGGGGCTTTCTTT,CASSLGAGAFF
TRBJ1-5,many,TRBV23-1,TRBD1,TGCGCCAGCAGTCGGACCGGGACAGGGGTCCGCAATCAGCCCCAGCATTTT,CASSRTGTGVRNQPQHF
TRBJ1-2,-,TRBV30,-,TGTGCCTGGCAGAAGGGGCCCCTGGGTGGCTACACCTTC,CAWQKGPLGGYTF
TRBJ2-7,-,TRBV27,TRBD2,TGTGCCAGCAGTTTCGGCGGGGGGGACGAGCAGTACTTC,CASSFGGGDEQYF
TRBJ1-1,-,TRBV6-5,-,TGTGCCAGCAGCATGGGCCACGCTGAAGCTTTCTTT,CASSMGHAEAFF
TRBJ2-2,-,TRBV2,TRBD2,TGTGCCAGCAGTAAAATAGCGGGGGGATCCACCGGGGAGCTGTTTTTT,CASSKIAGGSTGELFF
TRBJ1-1,-,TRBV13,-,TGTGCCAGCAGCCCCCCGCAGGGTGGGACTGAAGCTTTCTTT,CASSPPQGGTEAFF
TRBJ1-2,-,TRBV30,-,TGTGCCTGGAGTCAAACTCATTGGGGCTACACCTTC,CAWSQTHWGYTF
TRBJ1-5,-,TRBV5-1,TRBD1,TGCGCCAGCAGCGTCGGGACAGGGGCCCAGCCCCAGCATTTT,CASSVGTGAQPQHF
TRBJ1-1,-,TRBV7-9,TRBD1,TGTGCCAGCAGCCCTCAGGGGGCGCTTAGCGCTGAAGCTTTCTTT,CASSPQGALSAEAFF
TRBJ1-2,-,TRBV18,TRBD1,TGTGCCAGCTCATCGGGACAGACCCAATCGGGCTACACCTTC,CASSSGQTQSGYTF
TRBJ1-1,-,TRBV2,TRBD1,TGTGCCAGCAGGGGACAGCCGAACACTGAAGCTTTCTTT,CASRGQPNTEAFF
TRBJ2-5,-,TRBV2,TRBD1,TGTGCCACGGACAGGTTGGAGGAGACCCAGTACTTC,CATDRLEETQYF
TRBJ2-7,-,TRBV18,-,TGTGCCAGCTCAGGGCAGCTCAACCTGATCTACGAGCAGTACTTC,CASSGQLNLIYEQYF
TRBJ1-3,-,TRBV3-1/TRBV3-2,-,TGTGCCAGCAGGCCTCTCGGACAGTCCTCTGGAAACACCATATATTTT,CASRPLGQSSGNTIYF
TRBJ2-1,-,TRBV19,TRBD1,TGTGCCAGCAAGGACAGGGGTTACAATGAGCAGTTCTTC,CASKDRGYNEQFF
TRBJ1-6,-,TRBV27,-,TGTGCCAGCAGTTTATTCCCCCCCCGGGATAATTCACCCCTCCACTTT,CASSLFPPRDNSPLHF
TRBJ2-1,-,TRBV6-5,TRBD2,TGTGCCAGCAAACCTAGCGGGGACTTTAATGAGCAGTTCTTC,CASKPSGDFNEQFF
TRBJ2-7,-,TRBV2,TRBD2,TGTGCCACCACCCGGGGCGGGGGGGCCCGTGAGCAGTACTTC,CATTRGGGAREQYF
TRBJ1-1,-,TRBV19,TRBD1,TGTGCCAGTAGGGCAGGGGGCACTGAAGCTTTCTTT,CASRAGGTEAFF
TRBJ2-7,-,TRBV11-2,TRBD1,TGTGCCAGCAGCTTGACGACAGGGGCATACGAGCAGTACTTC,CASSLTTGAYEQYF
TRBJ2-7,-,TRBV4-2,-,TGTGCCAGCAGCCAAGATATAAGCGAGAGCTCCTACGAGCAGTACTTC,CASSQDISESSYEQYF
TRBJ2-3,-,TRBV15,-,TGTGCCACCGGCGGAATCGCAGATACGCAGTATTTT,CATGGIADTQYF
TRBJ1-6,-,TRBV5-6,-,TGTGCCAGCAGCCCAGGGGACTCACCCCTCCACTTT,CASSPGDSPLHF
TRBJ2-2,-,TRBV5-1,TRBD2,TGCGCCAGCAGCTTCCCCGGGGGGACGAACACCGGGGAGCTGTTTTTT,CASSFPGGTNTGELFF
TRBJ1-2,-,TRBV19,-,TGTGCCAGTAGTACGATGTCTAGAGGCTACACCTTC,CASSTMSRGYTF
TRBJ1-3,-,TRBV27,-,TGTGCCAGCAGTGAAGGACAGTTCTCTGGAAACACCATATATTTT,CASSEGQFSGNTIYF
TRBJ2-5,-,TRBV9,-,TGTGCCAGCGCTGAGAGCTGGGCAGGGGCGTTTGAAGAGACCCAGTACTTC,CASAESWAGAFEETQYF
TRBJ2-3,-,TRBV28,TRBD2,TGTGCCAGCAGTTCGGGGGGAACCCTCACAGATACGCAGTATTTT,CASSSGGTLTDTQYF
TRBJ2-7,-,TRBV19,-,TGTGCCAGTAGTATAGACAGGGGCTACGAGCAGTACTTC,CASSIDRGYEQYF
TRBJ1-2,-,TRBV5-1,-,TGCGCCAGCAGCTCGACTTTGACCTATGGCTACACCTTC,CASSSTLTYGYTF
TRBJ2-3,-,TRBV5-1,-,TGCGCCAGCAGCCGTAGGTCGGGAGATACGCAGTATTTT,CASSRRSGDTQYF
TRBJ2-1,-,TRBV4-2,-,TGTGCCAGCAGCCAAGCACGGGACTTAAACTCCTACAATGAGCAGTTCTTC,CASSQARDLNSYNEQFF
TRBJ1-2,-,TRBV11-2,-,TGTGCCAGCAGTTCGGCAGGGGCCTATGGCTACACCTTC,CASSSAGAYGYTF
TRBJ1-2,-,TRBV5-6,-,TGTGCCAGCAGCCGTCTAGACAGAATCTCTAACTATGGCTACACCTTC,CASSRLDRISNYGYTF
TRBJ1-5,few,TRBV27,TRBD1,TGTGCCAGTGCGGGACAGGGCAATCAGCCCCAGCATTTT,CASAGQGNQPQHF
TRBJ1-2,-,TRBV6-6,-,TGTGCCAGCAGTTCCGGGGGGAGCTATGGCTACACCTTC,CASSSGGSYGYTF